The 27 T cell receptor beta chains reported below all come from one sample, sequenced in a study of blood T cell repertoires in COVID-19. Clones were read by immunoSEQ multiplex PCR, and TCRdb kept only the in-frame ones, dropping some. Among fewer than 300,000 clones listed, around four fifths were seen once. Sequencing was carried out using peripheral blood. The receptors come from a woman between 50 and 59 years old who had recovered from COVID-19.

J is TRBJ2-1 and V is TRBV5-1; TRBD2 matches at 8 bases. CDR1 SGHRS and CDR2 YFSETQ come from the germline V gene. The junction had 16 bases not matched to a gene; V was cut back by 0 bases and J by 8 bases. CDR3 length: 18 residues. The CDR3 DNA sequence: TGCGCCAGCAGCTTGGGGTTGGATAGCGGGGCTTTATCCGATGAGCAGTTCTTC. This encodes CASSLGLDSGALSDEQFF.

This chain links TRBV4-3 with TRBJ1-1; D is ambiguous. Per the germline V gene, CDR1 is LGHNA and CDR2 is YSLEER. This CDR3 comprises 13 residues. The V end lost 4 bases, the J end lost 1 base, and 7 bases lay between the germline ends. This chain's CDR3 is CASSPDQNTEAFF. The CDR3 region has the DNA TGCGCCAGCAGCCCAGACCAGAACACTGAAGCTTTCTTT.

In the case of this clone: Within the sample, other DNA sequences also encode this same CDR3. For the CDR3, the DNA is TGTGCCAGCAGCTTAGGACTAGCGGGCTACAATGAGCAGTTCTTC. This codes for CASSLGLAGYNEQFF. The chain employs TRBV7-2 and TRBJ2-1, with TRBD2 identical over 10 bases. This CDR3 contains 15 residues. The J segment lost 3 bases and the V segment lost 1 base, leaving 0 bases of the junction unmatched. Germline V gene data show CDR1 as SGHTA and CDR2 as FQGNSA.

CDR3 loop: CASSLRLAVDTQYF. CDR3 in DNA: TGCGCCAGCAGCTTAAGACTAGCGGTAGATACGCAGTATTTT. V usage is TRBV5-1 and J usage is TRBJ2-3; 9 bases line up with TRBD2. Germline trimming cut 2 bases from V and 5 bases from J; bases unmatched to any gene: 3. Germline V gene lookup returns CDR1 SGHRS and CDR2 YFSETQ. CDR3 length: 14 residues.

This chain connects TRBV28 to TRBJ2-7, with 8 positions matching TRBD2. Germline V gene data show CDR1 as MDHEN and CDR2 as SYDVKM. This CDR3 has 14 residues. Trimming removed 7 bases from V and 3 bases from J; junction bases left unmatched: 8. This CDR3 is CASTPGGSVYEQYF. Written as DNA, the CDR3 is TGTGCCAGCACTCCGGGGGGGTCAGTCTACGAGCAGTACTTC.

The chain carries TRBV5-4 and TRBJ1-2; D unresolved. V lost 7 bases and J 4 bases, leaving 14 bases between the germline ends. CDR1 SGHNT and CDR2 YYREEE come from the germline V gene (reference sequence). The CDR3 sequence is 13 residues long. Here the CDR3 reads CASYSTAGYGYTF. The DNA of the CDR3 is TGTGCCAGCTACTCTACGGCGGGCTATGGCTACACCTTC. The full variable domain, with the rest looked up from reference TRBV5-4 and TRBJ1-2, is ETGVTQSPTHLIKTRGQQVTLRCSSQSGHNTVSWYQQALGQGPQFIFQYYREEENGRGNFPPRFSGLQFPNYSSELNVNALELDDSALYLCASYSTAGYGYTFGSGTRLTVV.

The chain combines TRBV7-8 with TRBJ2-5, with TRBD2 identical over 9 bases. V lost 5 bases, J lost 2 bases, and 6 bases stayed unmatched. The CDR3 consists of 15 residues. Germline CDR1 SGHVS, CDR2 FQNEAQ. CDR3 bases: TGTGCCAGCAGCCGCGGGAGGGCGGGGCAAGAGACCCAGTACTTC. Translation: CASSRGRAGQETQYF.

The chain has TRBV5-1 and TRBJ2-1, with D uncertain. CDR3 size: 12 residues. The germline V gene has CDR1 SGHRS and CDR2 YFSETQ. V was pared by 0 bases and J by 5 bases, with 3 bases between. This chain's CDR3 is CASSLGDNEQFF. In DNA form, the CDR3 reads TGCGCCAGCAGCTTGGGAGACAATGAGCAGTTCTTC. Using reference TRBV5-1 and TRBJ2-1 for the parts outside the CDR3, the full variable domain is KAGVTQTPRYLIKTRGQQVTLSCSPISGHRSVSWYQQTPGQGLQFLFEYFSETQRNKGNFPGRFSGRQFSNSRSEMNVSTLELGDSALYLCASSLGDNEQFFGPGTRLTVL.

V usage is TRBV3-1 (or the pseudogene TRBV3-2) and J usage is TRBJ2-2, with TRBD1 as a possible D gene (6 bases). The germline V and J ends were trimmed by 3 bases and 6 bases, with 26 bases remaining between them. Looked up from germline, CDR1 is LGHDT and CDR2 is YNNKEL (reference sequence). The CDR3 spans 19 residues. The CDR3 sequence is CASSQIETRQAGQSGELFF. Written as DNA, the CDR3 is TGTGCCAGCAGCCAGATCGAGACAAGACAGGCCGGGCAGTCCGGGGAGCTGTTTTTT.

This chain joins TRBV7-2 and TRBJ1-5; no firm D call. Between the trimmed V and J ends, which lost 2 bases and 5 bases, there was a span of 10 bases. CDR1 SGHTA and CDR2 FQGNSA come from the germline V gene. This CDR3 comprises 14 residues. DNA for the CDR3: TGTGCCAGCAGCTTAATGCAGGAACATCAGCCCCAGCATTTT. Amino acid sequence: CASSLMQEHQPQHF.

This rearrangement joins TRBV7-2 to TRBJ2-5, with D unclear. Germline V gene data show CDR1 as SGHTA and CDR2 as FQGNSA. The CDR3 has 12 residues. Trimming left V 5 bases short and J 1 base short, with 5 bases between. CDR3 region: CASSTSQETQYF. The CDR3 nucleotides are TGTGCCAGCAGCACCAGCCAAGAGACCCAGTACTTC.

This chain uses TRBV9 with TRBJ1-1; 8 nucleotides align to TRBD1. CDR3 length equals 17 residues. Germline loops: CDR1 SGDLS, CDR2 YYNGEE. The V segment lost 2 bases and the J segment 6 bases; nucleotides outside the gene matches: 15. The CDR3 region has the DNA TGTGCCAGCAGCGTCATCCCCGGACAGGGTGGAGACTCTGAAGCTTTCTTT. It encodes CASSVIPGQGGDSEAFF.

The sample holds a few counts of this clone. The gene calls are TRBV10-3 and TRBJ1-2; D is perhaps TRBD1 (6 bases). V was cut by 3 bases and J by 7 bases, with 15 bases left in between. Germline CDR1 ENHRY, CDR2 SYGVKD. The CDR3 loop spans 14 amino acids. The CDR3 reads CAISDRGARGGYTF. In DNA form, the CDR3 reads TGTGCCATCAGTGATCGGGGGGCGAGGGGTGGCTACACCTTC.

The rearrangement uses TRBV5-1 and TRBJ1-2; possible D gene TRBD1, 6 bases. The CDR3 runs to 13 residues. Germline-derived CDR1 and CDR2 are SGHRS and YFSETQ. V was cut by 0 bases and J by 4 bases, with 7 bases left in between. The CDR3: CASSLGQVYGYTF. Written as DNA, the CDR3 is TGCGCCAGCAGCTTGGGACAGGTCTATGGCTACACCTTC.

This sequence joins TRBV30 and TRBJ1-1, with D hard to call. Trimming cost V 1 base and J 0 bases, with 9 bases left between them. The CDR3 loop spans 14 amino acids. The germline gives CDR1 GTSNPN, CDR2 SVGIG (reference sequence). CDR3 sequence (DNA): TGTGCCTGGAGTGGCGGACTCTTGAACACTGAAGCTTTCTTT. It is translated as CAWSGGLLNTEAFF.

This clone came up a few times. The chain uses TRBV27 and TRBJ2-5, with a possible D match to TRBD2 (7 bases). CDR1 MNHEY and CDR2 SMNVEV come from the germline V gene (reference sequence). The CDR3 covers 15 residues. V was trimmed by 4 bases and J by 4 bases, leaving 16 bases between them. Here the CDR3 DNA reads TGTGCCAGCAGTTCCCCGAGGGGGGGCGGAGAGACCCAGTACTTC. This sequence encodes CASSSPRGGGETQYF.

This clone was seen a single time. The chain employs TRBV28 and TRBJ1-2, with 8 bases fitting TRBD1. The germline V gene encodes CDR1 MDHEN and CDR2 SYDVKM. Trimming took 4 bases from V and 0 from J; bases not matched to a gene: 7. The CDR3 is made up of 16 amino acids. CDR3 loop: CASSSRGRGANYGYTF. The CDR3 bases are TGTGCCAGCAGTTCCAGGGGGCGCGGGGCTAACTATGGCTACACCTTC.

The chain links TRBV13 to TRBJ2-7, with 11 bases matching TRBD1. V was clipped by 4 bases and J by 5 bases; unmatched bases: 7. Germline V CDR1 and CDR2: PRHDT, FYEKMQ (reference sequence). The CDR3 sequence is 15 residues long. The CDR3 region has the DNA TGTGCCAGCAGCTATCCGGGACAGGGGGTCAACGAGCAGTACTTC. This sequence encodes CASSYPGQGVNEQYF.

This chain joins TRBV6-2 or TRBV6-3 and TRBJ2-3, with unresolved D. In germline, CDR1 is MNHEY, CDR2 SVGEGT. There are 15 residues in the CDR3. Trimming pared 0 bases from V and 3 bases from J, leaving 10 bases between. The CDR3 bases are TGTGCCAGCAGTTACTCGTTACCCAGGACAGATACGCAGTATTTT. Translation gives CASSYSLPRTDTQYF.

The rearrangement uses TRBV29-1 and TRBJ2-5; D is ambiguous. This CDR3 spans 15 amino acids. Per germline, CDR1 SQVTM and CDR2 ANQGSEA. V lost 3 bases and J lost 3, with 17 bases in between. In nucleotides, the CDR3 is TGCAGCGTTGACGGTTTTGGGCGTCGGAAAGAGACCCAGTACTTC. This encodes CSVDGFGRRKETQYF.

This rearrangement joins TRBV4-2 to TRBJ2-5, with D maybe TRBD1 (5 bases). This CDR3 is built from 13 residues. Germline CDR1 and CDR2: LGHNA and YNFKEQ. The V gene lost 2 bases and the J gene lost 3 bases, with 7 bases spanning the gap. The CDR3 loop reads CASSQTGKETQYF. In nucleotides, the CDR3 is TGTGCCAGCAGCCAAACAGGAAAAGAGACCCAGTACTTC.

The chain carries TRBV9 and TRBJ1-1; tentatively, D is TRBD1 (6 bases). Germline loops: CDR1 SGDLS, CDR2 YYNGEE. The V and J ends lost 0 bases and 1 base respectively, with 7 bases between them. The CDR3 extends over 14 amino acids. The CDR3 DNA reads as TGTGCCAGCAGCGTAGGGACAGAGAACACTGAAGCTTTCTTT. Translated: CASSVGTENTEAFF.

This chain connects TRBV19 to TRBJ1-5, with TRBD1 as a possible D gene (6 bases). The V end lost 4 bases, the J end lost 7 bases, and 20 bases lay between the germline ends. This CDR3 has 16 amino acids. Germline V gene sequence: CDR1 LNHDA, CDR2 SQIVND (reference sequence). CDR3 amino acids: CASSTAGSGGWQPQHF. CDR3 DNA: TGTGCCAGTAGTACGGCGGGGAGCGGGGGCTGGCAGCCCCAGCATTTT. The full variable domain, rest sourced from reference TRBV19 and TRBJ1-5, is DGGITQSPKYLFRKEGQNVTLSCEQNLNHDAMYWYRQDPGQGLRLIYYSQIVNDFQKGDIAEGYSVSREKKESFPLTVTSAQKNPTAFYLCASSTAGSGGWQPQHFGDGTRLSIL.

This sequence joins TRBV7-3 and TRBJ2-7; 11 bases are shared with TRBD1. The junction had 9 bases not matched to a gene; V was cut back by 5 bases and J by 9 bases. Germline V gene sequence: CDR1 SGHTA, CDR2 FQGTGA. This CDR3 is 14 amino acids long. Here the CDR3 reads CASSEGQGADVQYF. The CDR3 nucleotides read TGTGCCAGCAGCGAAGGACAGGGGGCAGACGTGCAGTACTTC. The full variable domain, in which reference TRBV7-3 and TRBJ2-7 provide the parts outside the CDR3, is GAGVSQTPSNKVTEKGKYVELRCDPISGHTALYWYRQSLGQGPEFLIYFQGTGAADDSGLPNDRFFAVRPEGSVSTLKIQRTERGDSAVYLCASSEGQGADVQYFGPGTRLTVT.

This clone was found a few times. This rearrangement joins TRBV6-2 or TRBV6-3 to TRBJ1-2; D remains unclear. Trimming removed 4 bases at V and 4 bases at J, with 10 bases between. This CDR3 has 13 amino acids. Looked up from germline, CDR1 is MNHEY and CDR2 is SVGEGT. The CDR3 DNA is TGTGCCAGCAGTTTTGGGCCGCTCTATGGCTACACCTTC. As protein: CASSFGPLYGYTF.

The gene calls are TRBV18 and TRBJ1-1; TRBD1 might be the D (5 bases). The germline CDR1 and CDR2 sequences are KGHSH and LQKENI. Trimming removed 3 bases from V and 4 bases from J, with 12 bases in between. The CDR3 covers 14 residues. CDR3 nucleotides: TGTGCCAGCTCACCGCAGGTAGGGGCCACTGAAGCTTTCTTT. Translating gives CASSPQVGATEAFF. Together with reference TRBV18 and TRBJ1-1, the CDR3 gives the full variable domain: NAGVMQNPRHLVRRRGQEARLRCSPMKGHSHVYWYRQLPEEGLKFMVYLQKENIIDESGMPKERFSAEFPKEGPSILRIQQVVRGDSAAYFCASSPQVGATEAFFGQGTRLTVV.

J is TRBJ1-2 and V is TRBV9, with D possibly TRBD1 on 5 matching bases. The CDR3 length is 16 residues. Trimming left V 6 bases short and J 0 bases short, with 18 bases between. Looked up from germline, CDR1 is SGDLS and CDR2 is YYNGEE. The CDR3 sequence: CASNPHAGVSNYGYTF. For the CDR3, the DNA is TGTGCCAGCAACCCCCACGCGGGGGTTTCTAACTATGGCTACACCTTC.